This TCR beta chain was identified during a study of regulatory T cells in long-lasting Graves disease (dated by TCRdb to about 2021). For context, the study as a whole: Patients with newly diagnosed Graves' disease had been on antithyroid drugs for under 3 months. The study took place in China and was registered as a clinical trial. Patients with persistent Graves' disease were compared with patients with newly diagnosed Graves' disease using TCR sequencing and RNA sequencing of peripheral blood. A total of roughly 33 samples were covered by TCR sequencing, comprising roughly 13 persistent and around 20 newly diagnosed Graves' disease patients. Overall study outcomes, separate from this receptor: Only the TCR beta chain was sequenced and analyzed. Compared with newly diagnosed patients, persistent Graves' disease patients had lower TCR Shannon entropy and fewer highly expanded clones, which suggests clonal expansion. Preferential use of TRBV28, TRBJ1-2 and TRBJ2-5 was observed in persistent disease, whereas TRBV20-1 and TRBJ2-1 were favored in newly diagnosed disease. The authors acknowledged the small sample size as a limitation that may reduce accuracy. The study examined only peripheral blood because the primary lesion, thyroid tissue, could not be accessed. More public clonotypes were shared among persistent patients (around 2,600) than among newly diagnosed patients (more than 900).

The label giving this sample's time point can be read as: newly diagnosed GD, antithyroid drugs for less than 3 months. RNA was extracted from PBMCs in TRIzol for both TCR sequencing and RNA sequencing. Graves' disease was diagnosed according to American Thyroid Association guidelines. The patients came from an endocrinology department in Xi'an, China. Each patient gave about 8.1 milliliters of peripheral blood, collected in an EDTA anticoagulant tube. Ficoll Paque Plus density gradient separation was used to isolate PBMCs, and no additional T cell sorting was done. An Agilent 2100 Bioanalyzer and agarose gel were used to check RNA quality, and a NanoDrop 2000 was used to measure RNA concentration. This clonotype was seen at least ten times. Its antigen target is currently unknown. Base qualities were left out, and no much larger clone turns up one base away. From cysteine to phenylalanine, the CDR3 is 12 amino acids long. The entry retains the CDR3 DNA only, 36 bases that are in frame from base 1. CDR1 LGHDT and CDR2 YNNKEL are derived from the germline V gene (reference sequence). At the junction V is shortened by 5 bases and J by 6 bases, with 7 bases in between.

Libraries were built with multiplex PCR. The sequencer listed for this sample is Illumina HiSeq 4000. To build TCR beta libraries, CDR3 regions were amplified by Arm-PCR using iRepertoire HTBI primers. Before sequencing, the PCR products went through gel purification. The authors' pipeline ran thus. A total of 62 TRBV and under 15 TRBJ segments were identified across samples and were used for gene usage analysis of CDR3 amino acid clonotypes. COPE and FqMerger were used to merge filtered high-quality paired reads into contigs. BLAST was used to align contigs to the IMGT TRBV, TRBD and TRBJ reference genes, and CDR3 was defined following IMGT. Any clonotype with a frequency above 0.1% was classified as a highly expanded clone. Shannon entropy was used to measure repertoire diversity, and the Gini coefficient was used to measure V-J evenness. A clonotype was considered public if more than one individual shared it. TCRdb handled the public reads itself, with Q25 trimming in fastp and clone calling in MiXCR, and kept productive beta chains. Records with the same CDR3 protein are collapsed into one entry carrying the most frequent genes and DNA. The V and J calls and clone size come from TCRdb's table, not from the authors' own analysis. For this sample there are about 400,000 distinct CDR3 sequences; under 20% appear just once. The ten largest clones represent about 19% of the sample.

The sample also formed part of further work on T cells in Graves' hyperthyroidism and ophthalmopathy. The second study also describes: Graves' hyperthyroidism was defined as stable when no progression to ophthalmopathy occurred over 18 months of follow-up. Hyperthyroidism patients were aged 18 to 65 years and newly diagnosed, with disease duration of less than 2 months. Exclusion was applied to patients with uncontrolled infections, other autoimmune diseases, pregnancy or lactation. Diagnoses were based on clinical symptoms, serum thyroxine and TRAb, thyroid ultrasound and orbital computed tomography. The first round of RT-PCR for the TCR CDR3 was performed with the HTBI primer set and the Qiagen OneStep RT-PCR kit. Blood samples also contained most of the expanded thyroid clonotypes (frequency above 0.001), which suggests that blood repertoires may reflect thyroid immune responses. Ophthalmopathy was separated from stable hyperthyroidism by a 13 V-J signature model, with 85% to 90% sensitivity and about 81% specificity obtained in cross-validation and 80%/75% obtained in testing. In validation, the model predicted progression to ophthalmopathy a median of 6.5 months before onset, with roughly 70% sensitivity and more than 72% specificity. To identify distinguishing TCR V-J signatures, a discovery cohort of about a hundred patients was used, comprising some 45 with Graves' ophthalmopathy and approximately 58 with stable Graves' hyperthyroidism. Whether ophthalmopathy could be predicted prospectively was tested in an independent validation cohort made up of fewer than 20 hyperthyroidism patients plus 17 patients who later progressed to ophthalmopathy. The roughly 100 discovery patients were randomly divided into training and test sets at a 7:3 ratio. In addition, the study compared T-cell repertoires in thyroid tissue and in blood from roughly six Graves' hyperthyroidism patients. After blood sampling, hyperthyroidism patients were treated with methimazole at a starting dose of 30 mg daily, and ophthalmopathy patients were treated with high-dose intravenous methylprednisolone. Libraries were constructed in a second round of multiplex PCR, after which size selection and purification were performed. Paired-end sequencing of the libraries was performed with 100 bp reads on an Illumina HiSeq2000. SOAPnuke was used to process the raw data, with reads discarded if the reads contained adapters or uncalled bases, had a mean Phred below 15, or lacked an exact constant-primer or identifier match. COPE v1.2.5 was used to merge high-quality paired reads, and clonotypes were defined as unique nucleotide sequences. Clonotypes were aligned to IMGT TRBV, TRBD and TRBJ reference segments using MiTCR v1.1. Only V-J combinations with frequency above 0.0001, covering 99.2% of repertoires, were analysed. The TCS score was defined as F50 (clonal expansion) divided by E x V (chaos), with BLOSUM62-based TCRdist calculated between CDR3 peptides within each V-J. Welch's t-statistics and random forest reduced 500 to 650 V-J features to 13, which were used in a naive Bayes classifier (R e1071). Sample size was not statistically predetermined, and blinding of investigators to group allocation was not performed. According to the paper, TCR Vbeta CDR3 sequencing was carried out on over 130 peripheral blood samples, which came from more than 40 ophthalmopathy, approximately 78 hyperthyroidism and 17 progressor patients.

The chain links TRBV3-1 with TRBJ1-4; the D gene remains uncertain. Here the sequenced sample was peripheral blood mononuclear cells (PBMCs), taken at new diagnosis, from a patient treated with antithyroid drugs. The origin of this receptor is a young woman with Graves disease. Donor details come from another sample of the same person, matched by shared clones. CDR3 reads: CASSLWDEKLFF. The nucleotides read TGTGCCAGCAGCTTGTGGGATGAAAAACTGTTTTTT.